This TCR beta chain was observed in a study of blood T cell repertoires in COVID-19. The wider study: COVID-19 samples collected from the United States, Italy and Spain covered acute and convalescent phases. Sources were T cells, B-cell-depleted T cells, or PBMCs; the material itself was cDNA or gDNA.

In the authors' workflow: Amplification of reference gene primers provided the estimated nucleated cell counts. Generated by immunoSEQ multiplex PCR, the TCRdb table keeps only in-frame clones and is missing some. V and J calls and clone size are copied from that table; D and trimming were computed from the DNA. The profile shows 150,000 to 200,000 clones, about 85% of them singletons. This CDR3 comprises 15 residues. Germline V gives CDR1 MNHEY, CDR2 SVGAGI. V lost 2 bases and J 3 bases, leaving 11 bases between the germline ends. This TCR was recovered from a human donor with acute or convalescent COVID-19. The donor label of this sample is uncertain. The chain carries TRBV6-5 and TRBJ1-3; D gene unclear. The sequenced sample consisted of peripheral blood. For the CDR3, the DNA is TGTGCCAGCAGTTACCGAGGACTCGTTGGAAACACCATATATTTT. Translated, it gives CASSYRGLVGNTIYF.